This TCR beta chain was identified in a study of tumor-infiltrating lymphocytes in primary liver carcinoma. The study co-extracted DNA and RNA from around 20-30 mg of unsorted bulk tissue. TCR beta cDNA came from approximately 490 ng total RNA, primed with a constant-region primer. Libraries covering TCR beta were generated through three nested multiplex PCR rounds (using a slightly modified ARM-PCR). Investigators reported that the first two PCR rounds, at roughly 11 cycles each, used TRBV1-TRBV30 forward primers with a C-beta reverse primer. MiXCR was run by TCRdb on the multiplex PCR reads, yielding one entry per CDR3 protein. The sample shows roughly 190,000 distinct CDR3 sequences, approximately 80% of them seen only once. Germline V CDR1 and CDR2: SGHAT, FQDESV (reference sequence). The CDR3 adds up to 17 amino acids, both ends counted. About this clonotype itself: The CDR3 carries no conserved terminal phenylalanine or tryptophan, so it likely arises from a read error. No DNA is shown, since the ends of the CDR3 on it are uncertain; the CDR3 is the one TCRdb lists.

The origin of this receptor is a man aged 40-50 years with primary liver carcinoma and hepatitis B virus infection. The V call is TRBV11-1, the J call TRBJ2-4; the table calls TRBD2, which could not be checked here. Sequenced material: tumor tissue from primary liver carcinoma. The CDR3: CATSFPGTSGTKNIQYI.